This T cell receptor beta chain was observed in a study of T cells in Graves' hyperthyroidism and ophthalmopathy. Whole-study context: Blood was drawn when the patient was first diagnosed and still untreated.

The study's findings and limits: Expanded thyroid clonotypes (above 0.001) were mostly also found in blood. Before onset, ophthalmopathy was predicted by the model a median around 6.2 months earlier.

Amplified regions were TCR beta CDR3 sequences from RNA transcripts. The TCR CDR3 was amplified in a first-round RT-PCR using the HTBI primer set. TCRdb processed the multiplex PCR reads anew with MiXCR; each CDR3 protein has one entry. The data show around 500,000 distinct CDR3 sequences, 20% to 25% seen once. Concerning this clonotype: No antigen is known for it.

This clonotype was obtained from a woman in her 70s with Graves' ophthalmopathy. The specimen was blood.

Here the CDR3 DNA reads TGTGCCAGCAAAGCCGGGGGGGTGAACACTGAAGCTTTCTTT. Translated: CASKAGGVNTEAFF. This chain uses TRBV6-2 or TRBV6-3 with TRBJ1-1, with D possibly being TRBD1 (5 bases). The CDR3 loop spans 14 amino acids. Trimming stripped 7 bases from V and 0 bases from J, with 12 bases between. The V gene's germline CDR1 is MNHEY and CDR2 SVGEGT.